The clone carrying this T cell receptor (beta chain) was observed a few times. No antigen is known for it. The authors ran a second PCR of roughly 6 to 12 cycles using a sample-barcoded 5' primer and a J-beta primer mix. TCRdb called the 5' RACE reads again in MiXCR, with one record for every CDR3 protein. The data hold some 800,000 distinct CDR3 sequences, with around 42% observed a single time. V lost 4 bases and J lost 15; bases outside the gene matches: 8. The germline V gene has CDR1 SNHLY and CDR2 FYNNEI. CDR3 length: 12 amino acids. The data originate from a study of blood T cells in healthy people across ages. The sample providers were healthy Caucasian people from Russia, aged roughly 6 to 95. Roughly 9.5 milliliters of peripheral blood were drawn from each donor into EDTA-treated tubes. Whole-study findings and limits: TCR beta diversity, measured per million T cells, fell in a roughly linear way with age.

Sequencing was carried out using blood. The TCR originated in a man aged 60 to 69 in good health. The genes are TRBV2 and TRBJ2-4, with 8 bases fitting TRBD1. CDR3 sequence (DNA): TGTGCCAGCAGTGGGGACAGGTCCGGTCGGTACTTC. It specifies CASSGDRSGRYF.